Following are 9 T cell receptor beta chains from one sample sequenced in a study of T-cell reconstitution after alpha-beta-depleted transplantation in children. TCRbeta library construction was performed incorporating unique molecular identifiers. TCRdb passed the PCR reads through MiXCR, listing each CDR3 protein once. The table includes 440,000 or so distinct CDR3 sequences, around two fifths detected once. Sequencing used PBMCs, obtained before TCRalphabeta/CD19-depleted stem cell transplant. The receptor source for this set is a girl aged 2-10 years with aplastic anemia, due to receive a stem cell transplant.

The rearrangement joins TRBV27 to TRBJ2-7; D tentatively fits TRBD1 or TRBD2 (5 bases each). CDR1 MNHEY and CDR2 SMNVEV come from the germline V gene (reference sequence). The CDR3 totals 14 residues. Trimming shortened V by 5 bases and J by 4 bases, and 15 bases separated the two germline ends. The CDR3: CASSPAGTQYEQYF. In DNA, the CDR3 is TGTGCCAGCAGTCCAGCCGGGACCCAATACGAGCAGTACTTC.

The chain couples TRBV4-1 to TRBJ2-3; D is unresolved. Germline V gene lookup returns CDR1 MGHRA and CDR2 YSYEKL. This CDR3 is 15 amino acids long. Trimming pared 2 bases from V and 7 bases from J, leaving 16 bases between. CDR3 in amino acids: CASSQSSGAGNTQYF. The CDR3 nucleotides are TGCGCCAGCAGCCAATCGTCGGGTGCCGGTAATACGCAGTATTTT.

In its sample, this clonotype was seen a few times. The chain carries TRBV5-1 and TRBJ2-1, with 8 bases fitting TRBD2. The V gene's germline CDR1 is SGHRS and CDR2 YFSETQ. V was pared by 0 bases and J by 2 bases, with 4 bases of the junction left unmatched. The CDR3 is 16 residues long. Written as DNA, the CDR3 is TGCGCCAGCAGCTTGGAGGCTAGCGGGCCCTACAATGAGCAGTTCTTC. This codes for CASSLEASGPYNEQFF.

This clonotype came up many times. CDR3 residues: CASSGPGPSETQYF. CDR3 bases: TGTGCCAGCAGCGGGCCGGGTCCCTCGGAGACCCAGTACTTC. The chain is built from TRBV7-9 and TRBJ2-5; D gene unclear. The V gene lost 5 bases and the J gene lost 5 bases, with 15 bases spanning the gap. From germline, CDR1 is SEHNR and CDR2 FQNEAQ (reference sequence). The CDR3 spans 14 residues.

This clonotype was counted ten times or more. V gene TRBV7-2 combines with J gene TRBJ1-5; D remains unclear. CDR1 is SGHTA, CDR2 FQGNSA, per germline. The CDR3 length is 13 residues. V lost 5 bases to trimming and J lost 5 bases, with 10 bases between them. CDR3 nucleotide sequence: TGTGCCAGCAGCCCCCATATGGATCAGCCCCAGCATTTT. Protein: CASSPHMDQPQHF.

The J gene is TRBJ2-7, the V gene TRBV12-3 or TRBV12-4; 7 bases map to TRBD1. The V gene end was trimmed by 5 bases and the J gene end by 4 bases; junction bases not matched to a gene: 5. The CDR3 sequence is 13 residues long. CDR3: CASSLLDRYEQYF. The CDR3 coding sequence is TGTGCCAGCAGTCTACTGGACAGGTACGAGCAGTACTTC.

This clonotype appeared many times. The CDR3 DNA is TGTGCCAGCAGCTTAGTCCTGGGCTTTGGTAATGAGCAGTTCTTC. Its translation: CASSLVLGFGNEQFF. The genes are TRBV7-2 and TRBJ2-1; no reliable D call. The germline V gene has CDR1 SGHTA and CDR2 FQGNSA. The CDR3 loop spans 15 amino acids. With 1 base removed from V and 7 bases from J, the gap between germline ends came to 14 bases.

The V call is TRBV4-1, the J call TRBJ2-4, with TRBD2 identical over 11 bases. The CDR3 covers 15 residues. Germline V CDR1 and CDR2: MGHRA, YSYEKL. After removal of 4 bases from V and 9 bases from J, the junction contained 8 bases not matched to a gene. CDR3 region: CASSLGLAGRGIQYF. As DNA, the CDR3 is TGCGCCAGCAGCCTAGGACTAGCGGGCAGGGGCATTCAGTACTTC.

This clonotype was observed many times. The rearrangement links TRBV27 to TRBJ2-1; 12 bases line up with TRBD2. Germline loops: CDR1 MNHEY, CDR2 SMNVEV (reference sequence). CDR3 size: 16 residues. V shed 4 bases and J 4 bases; nucleotides not matched to a gene: 5. The CDR3 loop is CASSSRTSGTYNEQFF. The CDR3 coding sequence is TGTGCCAGCAGTTCTAGGACTAGCGGGACATACAATGAGCAGTTCTTC.